The sample holds one count of the clone carrying this T cell receptor beta chain. This sample is drawn from a study of shared clonotypes between healthy human individuals. Clones were sequenced by immunoSEQ multiplex PCR, and TCRdb holds only the in-frame ones, with some missing. The sample includes 450,000 to 600,000 clones, about 80% of them seen just once. The CDR3 runs to 17 residues. CDR1 is SQVTM and CDR2 is ANQGSEA in the germline V gene. V shed 3 bases and J 0 bases; nucleotides not matched to a gene: 7. Each donor was a Caucasian adult residing in Nashville, Tennessee. Sequencing was performed on PBMCs. The J gene is TRBJ2-3, the V gene TRBV29-1; TRBD2 matches 12 bases. The receptor was derived from a woman in her thirties or forties in good health. Some clones in this sample may be carry-over from other donors' samples. The CDR3 DNA sequence: TGCAGCGTTGATTTGGGACTAGCGGGCCTTAGCACAGATACGCAGTATTTT. Encoded protein: CSVDLGLAGLSTDTQYF.